The 25 T cell receptor beta chains listed next were all sequenced from one sample in a study of blood T cell repertoires in COVID-19. Profiling relied on immunoSEQ multiplex PCR, and the TCRdb table lists in-frame clones only, not all of them. This sample has under 400,000 clones, with roughly nine tenths found just once. Sequencing input: peripheral blood. The receptors stem from a woman aged 55-70 years with COVID-19, enrolled during active disease.

V usage is TRBV5-1 and J usage is TRBJ1-1; D is perhaps TRBD1 (5 bases). Germline lookup yields CDR1 SGHRS and CDR2 YFSETQ. There are 14 residues in the CDR3. Trimming took off 8 bases at V and 6 bases at J, with 20 bases between the two ends. CDR3 amino acids: CASGQGHGPAEAFF. For the CDR3, the DNA is TGCGCCAGTGGACAAGGGCACGGCCCAGCTGAAGCTTTCTTT.

The V call is TRBV7-9, the J call TRBJ2-5; 7 positions agree with TRBD1. Germline V gene lookup returns CDR1 SEHNR and CDR2 FQNEAQ (reference sequence). CDR3 length equals 16 residues. With V trimmed by 4 bases and J by 4 bases, 12 bases remained unmatched. CDR3 sequence (DNA): TGTGCCAGCAGCTCGAACGACAGGGATATCTTAGAGACCCAGTACTTC. It yields the protein CASSSNDRDILETQYF.

The CDR3 DNA sequence: TGTGCCAGCGGGGGGGCCGGATCCTACAATGAGCAGTTCTTC. Translation: CASGGAGSYNEQFF. The V gene is TRBV19, the J gene TRBJ2-1; TRBD2 agrees at 8 bases. The CDR3 loop spans 14 amino acids. Looked up from germline, CDR1 is LNHDA and CDR2 is SQIVND (reference sequence). Trimming cost V 9 bases and J 1 base; bases outside gene matches: 5.

The chain links TRBV15 to TRBJ2-2; D not resolved. The CDR3 has 16 amino acids. Trimming left V 1 base short and J 6 bases short, with 15 bases between. Germline V gives CDR1 LNHNV, CDR2 YYDKDF (reference sequence). The CDR3 DNA reads TGTGCCACCAGCAGAGTCGACATAACTGGTTCCGGGGAGCTGTTTTTT. It yields the protein CATSRVDITGSGELFF.

The chain has TRBV27 and TRBJ1-3; D call uncertain. The V gene lost 6 bases and the J gene lost 0 bases, with 15 bases spanning the gap. There are 16 residues in the CDR3. Germline V CDR1 and CDR2: MNHEY, SMNVEV (reference sequence). Here the CDR3 reads CASSTGWPYSGNTIYF. The CDR3 DNA sequence: TGTGCCAGCAGCACCGGGTGGCCCTACTCTGGAAACACCATATATTTT.

The gene calls are TRBV5-4 and TRBJ2-6; D uncertain. Germline V gene data show CDR1 as SGHNT and CDR2 as YYREEE (reference sequence). This CDR3 comprises 16 residues. The V gene lost 0 bases and the J gene lost 0 bases, with 7 bases spanning the gap. The CDR3 DNA reads as TGTGCCAGCAGCTTGGGACTGATCTCTGGGGCCAACGTCCTGACTTTC. Translating it yields CASSLGLISGANVLTF.

The rearrangement joins TRBV7-3 to TRBJ1-1; TRBD1 might be the D (5 bases). Trimming pared 4 bases from V and 1 base from J, leaving 13 bases between. The CDR3 has 15 residues. Germline CDR1 SGHTA, CDR2 FQGTGA. DNA for the CDR3: TGTGCCAGCAGCTCTGGAGGGACGAAGAACACTGAAGCTTTCTTT. Its protein is CASSSGGTKNTEAFF.

The V call is TRBV2, the J call TRBJ1-2; TRBD1 matches 9 bases. The germline CDR1 and CDR2 sequences are SNHLY and FYNNEI. The CDR3 runs to 14 residues. Germline trimming cut 7 bases from V and 5 bases from J; bases unmatched to any gene: 8. The CDR3 DNA is TGTGCCAGCACTCGACAGGGGGAGGGGTATGGCTACACCTTC. Translated: CASTRQGEGYGYTF.

Regarding this clone: This sample also contains other DNA sequences that code for the same CDR3. This chain uses TRBV5-1 with TRBJ1-3; D gene unclear. The ends were cut back, 4 bases at V and 0 bases at J, with 8 bases in the middle. This CDR3 contains 14 residues. The germline V gene has CDR1 SGHRS and CDR2 YFSETQ. The CDR3 DNA is TGCGCCAGCAGCGCTCGGGGCTCTGGAAACACCATATATTTT. Translating it yields CASSARGSGNTIYF.

This clone has more than one count but fewer than ten. V gene TRBV28 combines with J gene TRBJ1-5, with TRBD1 matching over 10 bases. This CDR3 has 16 residues. Germline V gives CDR1 MDHEN, CDR2 SYDVKM. Trimming cost V 6 bases and J 6 bases; bases outside gene matches: 11. Here the CDR3 reads CASRTGGGDERQPQHF. For the CDR3, the DNA is TGTGCCAGCAGGACAGGGGGCGGGGACGAACGTCAGCCCCAGCATTTT.

A word on this clone: An end of the junction differs from the germline gene, which may be a read error. The rearrangement links TRBV5-1 to TRBJ2-7; 8 nucleotides line up with TRBD2. The germline gives CDR1 SGHRS, CDR2 YFSETQ. This CDR3 spans 15 amino acids. CDR3 nucleotide sequence: TGCGTCAGCAGCTTGGGAGCGGGGGTAAGCTACGAGCAGTACTTC. It codes for CVSSLGAGVSYEQYF.

The chain recombines TRBV6-4 with TRBJ1-1; no clear D gene. Germline V gene lookup returns CDR1 MRHNA and CDR2 SNTAGT. V lost 4 bases, J lost 3 bases, and 9 bases lay in between. The CDR3 sequence is 13 residues long. DNA for the CDR3: TGTGCCAGCAGTGCCGGGTGGGACACTGAAGCTTTCTTT. Its protein is CASSAGWDTEAFF.

This clone was observed a handful of times. The chain links TRBV10-2 to TRBJ1-4; D possibly corresponds to TRBD1 (5 bases). Germline CDR1 WSHSY, CDR2 SAAADI. This CDR3 spans 17 amino acids. V was clipped by 4 bases and J by 0 bases, with 15 bases between them. CDR3 in amino acids: CASSGFGADATNEKLFF. CDR3 DNA: TGCGCCAGCAGTGGGTTTGGGGCCGATGCAACTAATGAAAAACTGTTTTTT.

The chain employs TRBV29-1 and TRBJ1-1, with unresolved D. CDR3 length: 13 amino acids. The V end was cut by 7 bases, the J end by 1 base, with 13 bases between. CDR1 and CDR2 from the germline V gene are SQVTM and ANQGSEA. The DNA for the CDR3 is TGCAGCGCGGACGCCGGTGGGAACACTGAAGCTTTCTTT. Translated: CSADAGGNTEAFF.

The chain has TRBV28 and TRBJ2-3; 11 nucleotides line up with TRBD1. This CDR3 spans 17 amino acids. Germline loops: CDR1 MDHEN, CDR2 SYDVKM. Trimming removed 3 bases from V and 3 bases from J; junction bases left unmatched: 8. In nucleotides, the CDR3 is TGTGCCAGCAGTTTTCAGCTCGGACAGGGGGCAACAGATACGCAGTATTTT. It specifies CASSFQLGQGATDTQYF. The full variable domain, rest sourced from reference TRBV28 and TRBJ2-3, is DVKVTQSSRYLVKRTGEKVFLECVQDMDHENMFWYRQDPGLGLRLIYFSYDVKMKEKGDIPEGYSVSREKKERFSLILESASTNQTSMYLCASSFQLGQGATDTQYFGPGTRLTVL.

The chain has TRBV19 and TRBJ2-2; TRBD2 matches 7 bases. Germline V lookup: CDR1 LNHDA, CDR2 SQIVND (reference sequence). This CDR3 has 16 amino acids. V lost 7 bases, J lost 1 base, and 9 bases stayed unmatched. This CDR3 reads CASTTRAGMNTGELFF. CDR3 sequence (DNA): TGTGCCAGTACCACCCGAGCGGGGATGAACACCGGGGAGCTGTTTTTT.

The chain is built from TRBV18 and TRBJ1-2; D unclear. The germline V gene encodes CDR1 KGHSH and CDR2 LQKENI. This CDR3 comprises 14 residues. Trimming removed 6 bases from V and 0 bases from J, with 11 bases in between. For the CDR3, the DNA is TGTGCCAGCTCGGCTTTTCGGGCTAACTATGGCTACACCTTC. This encodes CASSAFRANYGYTF.

This chain links TRBV5-1 with TRBJ1-1; D gene unclear. The V end was cut by 2 bases, the J end by 8 bases, with 10 bases between. The length of the CDR3 is 12 residues. Germline loops: CDR1 SGHRS, CDR2 YFSETQ. In nucleotides, the CDR3 is TGCGCCAGCAGCTTCCAGTCCGGGGAAGCTTTCTTT. It is translated as CASSFQSGEAFF.

The rearrangement joins TRBV5-8 to TRBJ1-1; the D is unclear. V was trimmed by 2 bases and J by 0 bases, leaving 8 bases between them. CDR1 and CDR2 (germline): SGHTS, YDEGEE. This CDR3 is 14 amino acids long. CDR3 sequence reads: CASSFYGVNTEAFF. CDR3 in DNA: TGTGCCAGCAGCTTCTACGGTGTGAACACTGAAGCTTTCTTT.

V and J are TRBV18 and TRBJ1-3; D gene uncertain. The CDR3 spans 17 residues. The V end was cut by 0 bases, the J end by 0 bases, with 12 bases between. Per germline, CDR1 KGHSH and CDR2 LQKENI. This CDR3 reads CASSPPVGVRSGNTIYF. CDR3 DNA sequence: TGTGCCAGCTCACCACCCGTGGGAGTTCGCTCTGGAAACACCATATATTTT.

The chain employs TRBV10-3 and TRBJ2-5, with a possible D match to TRBD1 (6 bases). The germline V gene encodes CDR1 ENHRY and CDR2 SYGVKD. Trimming left V 0 bases short and J 4 bases short, with 12 bases between. The CDR3 is 15 residues long. Here the CDR3 DNA reads TGTGCCATCAGTGAGTCGGAACAGGGCGTAGAGACCCAGTACTTC. Protein: CAISESEQGVETQYF.

Only one count was recorded for this clone. This chain connects TRBV5-1 to TRBJ1-3; 9 bases are a match to TRBD1. The CDR3 length is 20 residues. V was pared by 4 bases and J by 8 bases, with 25 bases of the junction left unmatched. Germline CDR1 reads SGHRS; CDR2 reads YFSETQ. The CDR3, as DNA: TGCGCCAGCAGCCCAGGAGAAACAAGGCGGACAGGGGACCTCAGGGACACCATATATTTT. Protein product: CASSPGETRRTGDLRDTIYF. Full variable domain (rest looked up from reference TRBV5-1 and TRBJ1-3): KAGVTQTPRYLIKTRGQQVTLSCSPISGHRSVSWYQQTPGQGLQFLFEYFSETQRNKGNFPGRFSGRQFSNSRSEMNVSTLELGDSALYLCASSPGETRRTGDLRDTIYFGEGSWLTVV.

The gene calls are TRBV27 and TRBJ1-6; 9 bases line up with TRBD1. Germline CDR1 MNHEY, CDR2 SMNVEV (reference sequence). J lost 0 bases, V lost 5 bases, and 11 bases had no gene match. The CDR3 length is 19 residues. CDR3 region: CASSPQGQGFSSYNSPLHF. The CDR3 nucleotides are TGTGCCAGCAGTCCCCAGGGACAGGGATTTAGCTCCTATAATTCACCCCTCCACTTT.

This clone was seen just once. The chain recombines TRBV18 with TRBJ1-5; D remains unclear. The CDR3 is 12 amino acids. V lost 6 bases, J lost 2 bases, and 5 bases lay in between. Per germline, CDR1 KGHSH and CDR2 LQKENI. In DNA, the CDR3 is TGTGCCAGCTCCCCGGGCAATCAGCCCCAGCATTTT. This translates into CASSPGNQPQHF.

This chain joins TRBV19 and TRBJ1-5, with TRBD1 identical over 12 bases. Germline assignment: CDR1 LNHDA and CDR2 SQIVND (reference sequence). Trimming at V came to 4 bases and at J to 2 bases, leaving 18 bases not matched to a gene. CDR3 length: 21 residues. CDR3 sequence reads: CASSKRPEVGQGARGNQPQHF. As DNA, the CDR3 is TGTGCCAGTAGTAAAAGGCCCGAAGTGGGACAGGGGGCGCGTGGCAATCAGCCCCAGCATTTT.